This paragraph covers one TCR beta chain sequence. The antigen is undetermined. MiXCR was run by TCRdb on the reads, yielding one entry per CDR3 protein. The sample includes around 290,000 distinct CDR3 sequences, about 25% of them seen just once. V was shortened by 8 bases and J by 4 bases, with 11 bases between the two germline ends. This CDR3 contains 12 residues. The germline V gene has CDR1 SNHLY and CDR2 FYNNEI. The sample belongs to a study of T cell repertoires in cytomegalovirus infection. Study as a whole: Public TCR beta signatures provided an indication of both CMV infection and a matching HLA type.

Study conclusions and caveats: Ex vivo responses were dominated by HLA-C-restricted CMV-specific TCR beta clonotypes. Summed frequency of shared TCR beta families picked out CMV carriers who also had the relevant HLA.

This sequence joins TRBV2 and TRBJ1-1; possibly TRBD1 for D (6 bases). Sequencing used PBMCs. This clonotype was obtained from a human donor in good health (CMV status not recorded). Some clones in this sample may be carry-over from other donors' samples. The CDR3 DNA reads TGTGCCAGCCGGGACATGTCCACTGAAGCTTTCTTT. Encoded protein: CASRDMSTEAFF.